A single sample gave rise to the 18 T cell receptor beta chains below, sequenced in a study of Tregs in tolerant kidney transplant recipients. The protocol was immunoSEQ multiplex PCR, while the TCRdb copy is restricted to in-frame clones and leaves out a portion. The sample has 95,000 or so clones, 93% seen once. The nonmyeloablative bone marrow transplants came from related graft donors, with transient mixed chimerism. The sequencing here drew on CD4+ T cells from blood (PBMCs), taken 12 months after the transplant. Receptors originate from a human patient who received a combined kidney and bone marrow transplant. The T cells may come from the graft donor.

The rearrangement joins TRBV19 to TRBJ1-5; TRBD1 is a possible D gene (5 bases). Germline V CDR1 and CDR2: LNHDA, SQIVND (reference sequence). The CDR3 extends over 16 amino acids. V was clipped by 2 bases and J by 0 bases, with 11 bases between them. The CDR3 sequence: CASSIKGDYSNQPQHF. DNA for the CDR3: TGTGCCAGTAGTATAAAAGGGGATTATAGCAATCAGCCCCAGCATTTT.

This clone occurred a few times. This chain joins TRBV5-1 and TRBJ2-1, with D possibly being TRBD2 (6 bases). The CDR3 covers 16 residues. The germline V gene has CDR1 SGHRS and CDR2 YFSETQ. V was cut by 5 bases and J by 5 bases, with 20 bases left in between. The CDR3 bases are TGCGCCAGCAGTTCTAATCCGCCGGGACTTAACAATGAGCAGTTCTTC. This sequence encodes CASSSNPPGLNNEQFF.

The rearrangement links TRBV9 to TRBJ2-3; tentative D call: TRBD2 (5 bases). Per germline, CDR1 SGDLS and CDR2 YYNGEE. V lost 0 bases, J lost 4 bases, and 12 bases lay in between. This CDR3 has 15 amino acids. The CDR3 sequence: CASSVVPGLADTQYF. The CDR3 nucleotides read TGTGCCAGCAGCGTAGTCCCGGGGTTGGCAGATACGCAGTATTTT.

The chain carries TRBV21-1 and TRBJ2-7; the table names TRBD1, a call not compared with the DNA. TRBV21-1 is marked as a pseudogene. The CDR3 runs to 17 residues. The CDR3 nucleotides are TGTGCCAGCAGCACCTCCGGGGGACAGGGTGAACGCTACGAGCAGTACTTC. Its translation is CASSTSGGQGERYEQYF.

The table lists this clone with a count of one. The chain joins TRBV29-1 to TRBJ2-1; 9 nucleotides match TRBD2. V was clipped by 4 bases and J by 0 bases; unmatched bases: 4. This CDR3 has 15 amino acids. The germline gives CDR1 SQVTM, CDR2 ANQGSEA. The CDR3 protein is CSVGKAGGSYNEQFF. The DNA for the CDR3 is TGCAGCGTTGGGAAAGCGGGAGGCTCCTACAATGAGCAGTTCTTC.

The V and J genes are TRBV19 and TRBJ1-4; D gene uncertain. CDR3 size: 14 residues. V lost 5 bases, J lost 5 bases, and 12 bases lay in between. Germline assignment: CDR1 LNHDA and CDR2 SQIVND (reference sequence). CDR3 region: CASSSGSWNEKLFF. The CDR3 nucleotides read TGTGCCAGTAGTTCCGGGTCCTGGAATGAAAAACTGTTTTTT.

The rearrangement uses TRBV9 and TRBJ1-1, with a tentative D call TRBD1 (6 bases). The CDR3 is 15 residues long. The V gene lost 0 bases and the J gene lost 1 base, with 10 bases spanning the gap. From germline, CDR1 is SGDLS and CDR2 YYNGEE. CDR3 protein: CASSVDGGPNTEAFF. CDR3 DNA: TGTGCCAGCAGCGTAGATGGGGGCCCGAACACTGAAGCTTTCTTT. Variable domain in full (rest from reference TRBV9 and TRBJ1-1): DSGVTQTPKHLITATGQRVTLRCSPRSGDLSVYWYQQSLDQGLQFLIQYYNGEERAKGNILERFSAQQFPDLHSELNLSSLELGDSALYFCASSVDGGPNTEAFFGQGTRLTVV.

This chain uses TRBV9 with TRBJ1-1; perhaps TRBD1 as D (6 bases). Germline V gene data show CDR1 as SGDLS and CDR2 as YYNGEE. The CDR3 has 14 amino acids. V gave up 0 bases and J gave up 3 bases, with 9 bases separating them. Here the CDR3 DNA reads TGTGCCAGCAGCGTAGCAGGACAGCACACTGAAGCTTTCTTT. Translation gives CASSVAGQHTEAFF.

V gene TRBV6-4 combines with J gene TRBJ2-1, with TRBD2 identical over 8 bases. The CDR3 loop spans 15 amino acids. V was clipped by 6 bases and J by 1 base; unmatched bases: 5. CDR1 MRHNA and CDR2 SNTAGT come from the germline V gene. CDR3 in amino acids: CASRALAGSYNEQFF. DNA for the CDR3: TGTGCCAGCAGGGCTTTAGCGGGGTCCTACAATGAGCAGTTCTTC.

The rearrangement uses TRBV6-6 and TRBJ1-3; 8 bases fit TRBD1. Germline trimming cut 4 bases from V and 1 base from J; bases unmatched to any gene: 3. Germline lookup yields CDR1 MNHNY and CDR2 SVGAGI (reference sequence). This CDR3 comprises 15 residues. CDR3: CASSFWTGSGNTIYF. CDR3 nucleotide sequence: TGTGCCAGCAGTTTCTGGACAGGGTCTGGAAACACCATATATTTT.

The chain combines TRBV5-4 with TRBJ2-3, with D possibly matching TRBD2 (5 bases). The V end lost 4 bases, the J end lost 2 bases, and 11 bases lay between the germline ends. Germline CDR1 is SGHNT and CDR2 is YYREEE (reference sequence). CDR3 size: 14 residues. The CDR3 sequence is CASSPPGNTDTQYF. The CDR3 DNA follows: TGTGCCAGCAGCCCACCGGGGAACACAGATACGCAGTATTTT.

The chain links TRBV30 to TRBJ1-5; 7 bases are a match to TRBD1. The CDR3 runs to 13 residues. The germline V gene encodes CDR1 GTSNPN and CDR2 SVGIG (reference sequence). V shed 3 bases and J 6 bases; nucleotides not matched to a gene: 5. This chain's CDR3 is CAWSRQGGQPQHF. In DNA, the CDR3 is TGTGCCTGGAGCCGACAGGGAGGTCAGCCCCAGCATTTT.

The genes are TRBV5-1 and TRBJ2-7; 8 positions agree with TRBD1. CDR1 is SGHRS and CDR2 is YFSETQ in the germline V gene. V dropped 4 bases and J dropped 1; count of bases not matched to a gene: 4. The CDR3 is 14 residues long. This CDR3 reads CASSRTGLSYEQYF. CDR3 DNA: TGCGCCAGCAGCAGGACAGGGTTGTCCTACGAGCAGTACTTC.

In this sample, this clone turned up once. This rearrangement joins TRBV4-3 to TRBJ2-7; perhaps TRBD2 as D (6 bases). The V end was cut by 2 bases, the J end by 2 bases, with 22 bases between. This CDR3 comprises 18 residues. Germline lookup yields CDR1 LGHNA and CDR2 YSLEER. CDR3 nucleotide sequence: TGCGCCAGCAGCCAAACTCTGGGCGGCGGGACCACCCCCTACGAGCAGTACTTC. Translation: CASSQTLGGGTTPYEQYF.

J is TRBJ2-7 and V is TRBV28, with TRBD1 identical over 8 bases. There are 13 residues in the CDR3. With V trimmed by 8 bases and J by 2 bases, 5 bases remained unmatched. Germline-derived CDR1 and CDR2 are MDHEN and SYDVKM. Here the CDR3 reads CASVEQGAYEQYF. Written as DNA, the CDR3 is TGTGCCAGCGTGGAACAGGGGGCCTACGAGCAGTACTTC. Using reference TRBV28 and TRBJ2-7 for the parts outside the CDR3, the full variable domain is DVKVTQSSRYLVKRTGEKVFLECVQDMDHENMFWYRQDPGLGLRLIYFSYDVKMKEKGDIPEGYSVSREKKERFSLILESASTNQTSMYLCASVEQGAYEQYFGPGTRLTVT.

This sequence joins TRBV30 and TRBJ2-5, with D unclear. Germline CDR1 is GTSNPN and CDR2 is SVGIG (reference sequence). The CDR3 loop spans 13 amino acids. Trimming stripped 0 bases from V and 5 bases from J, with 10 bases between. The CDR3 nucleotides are TGTGCCTGGAGTGTAGTCTCCGGGGAGACCCAGTACTTC. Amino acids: CAWSVVSGETQYF.

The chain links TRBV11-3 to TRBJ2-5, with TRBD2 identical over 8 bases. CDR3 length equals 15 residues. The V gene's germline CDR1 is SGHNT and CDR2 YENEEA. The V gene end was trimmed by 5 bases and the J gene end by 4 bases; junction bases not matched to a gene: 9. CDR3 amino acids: CASSPGGRPGETQYF. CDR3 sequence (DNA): TGTGCCAGCAGCCCGGGAGGGAGACCAGGAGAGACCCAGTACTTC.

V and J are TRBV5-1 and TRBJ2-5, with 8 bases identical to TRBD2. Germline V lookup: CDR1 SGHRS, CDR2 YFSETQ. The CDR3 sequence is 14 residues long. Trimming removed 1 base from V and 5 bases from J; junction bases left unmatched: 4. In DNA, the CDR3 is TGCGCCAGCAGCTTGATTCGGGAGGGGGAGACCCAGTACTTC. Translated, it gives CASSLIREGETQYF.